One and the same sample provided the 11 T cell receptor beta chains below, sequenced in a study of tumor-infiltrating lymphocytes in primary liver carcinoma. Constant-region priming of approximately 0.55 ug total RNA yielded TCR beta cDNA. Employing slightly modified ARM-PCR, three nested multiplex PCR rounds were run, and these gave rise to the TCR beta libraries. PCR rounds one and two used TRBV1-TRBV30 forward primers with a C-beta reverse primer for around 10 cycles each. TCRdb re-analysed the multiplex PCR reads in MiXCR, keeping a single row per CDR3 protein. The table records 95,000 to 100,000 distinct CDR3 sequences, 65% to 75% of them present only once. The study co-extracted DNA and RNA from around 20-30 mg of unsorted bulk tissue. Sequencing used liver tumor tissue from sampling region 2. The subset is: tumor region T2, inferior pole. The receptors stem from an older woman with primary liver carcinoma and hepatitis B virus infection.

Turning to this clonotype: The conserved closing phenylalanine or tryptophan is absent in this CDR3, likely reflecting a read error. The rearrangement links TRBV11-2 to TRBJ2-7; weak D call: TRBD2 (6 bases). The CDR3 contains 15 residues. Germline CDR1 reads SGHAT; CDR2 reads FQNNGV. The DNA for the CDR3 is TGTGCCAGCAACTTAGACCCTGCGGGGACCTACGAGCAGTACTCT. It codes for CASNLDPAGTYEQYS.

Worth noting for this clonotype: A much larger clone is a single base away; this may be a read error. J is TRBJ2-1 and V is TRBV29-1; D is perhaps TRBD1 (5 bases). The CDR3 covers 16 residues. Germline values: CDR1 SQVTM, CDR2 ANQGSEA. The CDR3 loop reads CGAYDLGASSYNEQFF. CDR3 DNA sequence: TGCGGCGCCTACGATCTAGGGGCTAGCTCCTACAATGAGCAGTTCTTC.

There are many counts of this clonotype. The gene calls are TRBV29-1 and TRBJ1-5; D ambiguous. Between the trimmed V and J ends, which lost 4 bases and 4 bases, there was a span of 11 bases. The CDR3 contains 13 residues. CDR1 is SQVTM and CDR2 is ANQGSEA in the germline V gene. CDR3 sequence: CSVATSSNQPQHF. Here the CDR3 DNA reads TGCAGCGTTGCAACCAGCTCTAATCAGCCCCAGCATTTT.

The V gene is TRBV16, the J gene TRBJ2-1; 7 bases match TRBD2. This CDR3 spans 12 amino acids. In germline, CDR1 is KGHSY, CDR2 FQNENV. Trimming removed 3 bases from V and 11 bases from J; junction bases left unmatched: 4. The CDR3 DNA reads TGTGCCAGCAGCCATGGGGAGGGACAGCAGTTCTTC. It specifies CASSHGEGQQFF. The entire variable domain, with the rest obtained from reference TRBV16 and TRBJ2-1, is as follows: GEEVAQTPKHLVRGEGQKAKLYCAPIKGHSYVFWYQQVLKNEFKFLISFQNENVFDETGMPKERFSAKCLPNSPCSLEIQATKLEDSAVYFCASSHGEGQQFFGPGTRLTVL.

Ten or more counts support this clonotype. The chain combines TRBV30 with TRBJ2-1, with 13 bases that match TRBD2. CDR3 size: 15 residues. V lost 3 bases, J lost 8 bases, and 7 bases stayed unmatched. From germline, CDR1 is GTSNPN and CDR2 SVGIG (reference sequence). CDR3 amino acids: CAWRRLAGGRHEQFF. In DNA, the CDR3 is TGTGCCTGGAGGCGACTAGCGGGAGGTCGGCATGAGCAGTTCTTC.

About this clonotype itself: Compared with germline, one end of the junction differs, possibly owing to a read error. This chain joins TRBV6-7 and TRBJ1-2; D possibly corresponds to TRBD1 (5 bases). TRBV6-7 is an open reading frame, and its role is uncertain. The CDR3 runs to 16 residues. The CDR3 sequence: CASRRWSGLTFYGYTF. The CDR3 DNA is TGCGCCAGCAGACGGTGGTCAGGGTTGACCTTCTATGGCTACACCTTC.

V is TRBV12-1 and J is TRBJ2-2; TRBD2, as called in the table, went unchecked against the DNA. TRBV12-1 is marked as a pseudogene. The CDR3 consists of 16 residues. CDR3 DNA: TGTGCCAGCATCGCGGGGGGGCACACGAACACCTGGGAGCTGTTTTTC. As protein: CASIAGGHTNTWELFF.

As to this clonotype: A much more abundant neighbour one base away suggests this may be a read error. The rearrangement uses TRBV6-1 and TRBJ2-7, with D possibly called TRBD1 or TRBD2 (5 bases each). The CDR3 contains 14 residues. Germline V CDR1 and CDR2: MNHNS, SASEGT. The ends were cut back, 1 base at V and 5 bases at J, with 12 bases in the middle. The CDR3 region is CASSEGGIWDEQYF. DNA of the CDR3: TGTGCCAGCAGTGAAGGGGGGATTTGGGACGAGCAGTACTTC.

On this clonotype: The CDR3 ends on some other residue instead of the conserved phenylalanine or tryptophan, so this is likely a read error. The chain uses TRBV5-5 and TRBJ2-1; D not resolved. This CDR3 spans 15 amino acids. Germline V CDR1 and CDR2: SGHKS, YYEKEE (reference sequence). The CDR3 is CTSSLRQDPYNEQFL. The CDR3 coding sequence is TGTACCAGCAGCTTGCGGCAGGACCCCTACAATGAGCAGTTCCTC.

This clonotype turned up a few times. This could be a read error, since a much larger clone is one nucleotide away. The chain combines TRBV6-1 with TRBJ2-3; 8 nucleotides match TRBD2. Trimming removed 4 bases from V and 0 bases from J; junction bases left unmatched: 3. The CDR3 has 15 amino acids. Germline V CDR1 and CDR2: MNHNS, SASEGT. For the CDR3, the DNA is TGTGCCAGCAGTGGGACTAGCAGGAGCACAGATACGCAGTATTTT. This translates into CASSGTSRSTDTQYF.

In the case of this clonotype: At one of its ends the junction is not consistent with the germline gene, which may arise from a read error. CDR3: CTSSEIRDRVHEQYF. The CDR3 DNA sequence: TGTACCAGCAGCGAGATCCGGGACAGGGTCCACGAGCAGTACTTC. J is TRBJ2-7 and V is TRBV14, with TRBD1 identical over 9 bases. Germline CDR1 SGHDN, CDR2 FVKESK. The CDR3 runs 15 residues.